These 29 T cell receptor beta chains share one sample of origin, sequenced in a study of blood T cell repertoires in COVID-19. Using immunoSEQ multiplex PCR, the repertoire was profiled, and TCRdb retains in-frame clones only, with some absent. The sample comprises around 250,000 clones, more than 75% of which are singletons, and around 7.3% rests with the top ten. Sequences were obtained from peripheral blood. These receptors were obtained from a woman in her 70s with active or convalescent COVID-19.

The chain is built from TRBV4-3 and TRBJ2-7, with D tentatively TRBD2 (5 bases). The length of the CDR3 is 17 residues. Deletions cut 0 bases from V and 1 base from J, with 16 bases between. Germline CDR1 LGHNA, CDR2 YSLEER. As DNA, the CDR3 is TGCGCCAGCAGCCAAGAAGGCACCAGCTCGGGATCCTACGAGCAGTACTTC. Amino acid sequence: CASSQEGTSSGSYEQYF.

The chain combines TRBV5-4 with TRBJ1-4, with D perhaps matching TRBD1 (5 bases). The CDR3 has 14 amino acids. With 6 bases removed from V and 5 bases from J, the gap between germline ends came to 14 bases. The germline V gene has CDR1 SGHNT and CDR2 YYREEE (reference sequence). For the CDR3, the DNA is TGTGCCAGCACCTCGGGAGGGGTGAATGAAAAACTGTTTTTT. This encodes CASTSGGVNEKLFF. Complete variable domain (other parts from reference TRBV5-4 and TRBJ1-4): ETGVTQSPTHLIKTRGQQVTLRCSSQSGHNTVSWYQQALGQGPQFIFQYYREEENGRGNFPPRFSGLQFPNYSSELNVNALELDDSALYLCASTSGGVNEKLFFGSGTQLSVL.

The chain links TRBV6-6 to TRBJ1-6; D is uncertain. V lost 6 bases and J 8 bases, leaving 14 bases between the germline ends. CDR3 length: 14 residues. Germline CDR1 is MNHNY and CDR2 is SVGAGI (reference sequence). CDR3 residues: CASSQRRVDSPLHF. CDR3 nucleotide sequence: TGTGCCAGCAGCCAGAGGCGGGTGGATTCACCCCTCCACTTT.

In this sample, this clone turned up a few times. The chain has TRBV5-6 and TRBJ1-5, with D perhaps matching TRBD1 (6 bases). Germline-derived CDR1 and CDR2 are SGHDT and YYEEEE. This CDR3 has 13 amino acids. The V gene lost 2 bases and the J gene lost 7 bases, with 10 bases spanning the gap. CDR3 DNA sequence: TGTGCCAGCAGCTTACAGGGCACACAGCCCCAGCATTTT. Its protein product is CASSLQGTQPQHF.

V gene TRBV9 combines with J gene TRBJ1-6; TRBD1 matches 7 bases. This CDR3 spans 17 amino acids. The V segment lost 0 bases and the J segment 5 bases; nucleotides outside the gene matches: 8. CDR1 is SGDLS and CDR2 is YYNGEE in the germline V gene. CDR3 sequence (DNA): TGTGCCAGCAGCGTAGACCCAGGGACAGTCCATAATTCACCCCTCCACTTT. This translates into CASSVDPGTVHNSPLHF.

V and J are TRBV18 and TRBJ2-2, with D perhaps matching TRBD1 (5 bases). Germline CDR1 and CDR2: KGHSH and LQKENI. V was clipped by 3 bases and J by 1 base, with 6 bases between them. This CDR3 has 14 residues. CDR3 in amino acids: CASSPQGNTGELFF. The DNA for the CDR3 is TGTGCCAGCTCACCTCAGGGGAACACCGGGGAGCTGTTTTTT.

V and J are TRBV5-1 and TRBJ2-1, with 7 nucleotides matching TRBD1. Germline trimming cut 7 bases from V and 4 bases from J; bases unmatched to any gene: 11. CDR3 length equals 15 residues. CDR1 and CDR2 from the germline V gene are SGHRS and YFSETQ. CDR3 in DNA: TGCGCCAGCGGAACACAGGGGCAGGGGTACAATGAGCAGTTCTTC. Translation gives CASGTQGQGYNEQFF.

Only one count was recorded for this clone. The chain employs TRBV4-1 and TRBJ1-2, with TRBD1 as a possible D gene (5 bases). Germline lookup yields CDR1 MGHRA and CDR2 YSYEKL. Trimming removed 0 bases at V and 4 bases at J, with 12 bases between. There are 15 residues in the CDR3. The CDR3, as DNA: TGCGCCAGCAGCCAAGAGGGGGGAAGTGTCTATGGCTACACCTTC. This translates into CASSQEGGSVYGYTF.

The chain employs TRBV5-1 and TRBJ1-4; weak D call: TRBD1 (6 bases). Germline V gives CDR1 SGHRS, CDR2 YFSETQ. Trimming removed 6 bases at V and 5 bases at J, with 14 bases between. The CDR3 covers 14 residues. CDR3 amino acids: CASNQGSQNEKLFF. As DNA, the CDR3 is TGCGCCAGCAACCAGGGGTCCCAGAATGAAAAACTGTTTTTT.

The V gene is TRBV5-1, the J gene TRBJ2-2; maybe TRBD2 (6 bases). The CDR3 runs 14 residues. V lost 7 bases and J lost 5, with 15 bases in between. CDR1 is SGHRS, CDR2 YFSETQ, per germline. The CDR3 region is CASHQSSGTGELFF. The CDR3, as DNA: TGCGCCAGCCATCAAAGCAGCGGGACCGGGGAGCTGTTTTTT.

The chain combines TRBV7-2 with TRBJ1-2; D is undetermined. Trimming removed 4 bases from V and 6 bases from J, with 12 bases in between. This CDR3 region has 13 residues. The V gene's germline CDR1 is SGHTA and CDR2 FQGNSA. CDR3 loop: CASSWRYDDGYTF. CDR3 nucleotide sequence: TGTGCCAGCAGCTGGAGGTACGATGATGGCTACACCTTC.

This CDR3 is CASSQDRGYQPQHF. The CDR3 DNA sequence: TGCGCCAGCAGCCAAGACAGGGGTTATCAGCCCCAGCATTTT. The chain has TRBV4-3 and TRBJ1-5; possibly TRBD1 for D (6 bases). Trimming pared 0 bases from V and 5 bases from J, leaving 8 bases between. The germline CDR1 and CDR2 sequences are LGHNA and YSLEER. The length of the CDR3 is 14 residues.

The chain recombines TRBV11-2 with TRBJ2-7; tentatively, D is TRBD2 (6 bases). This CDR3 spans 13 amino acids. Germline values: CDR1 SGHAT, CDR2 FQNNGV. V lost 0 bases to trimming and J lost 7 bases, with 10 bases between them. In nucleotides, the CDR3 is TGTGCCAGCAGCTTAGAATTGAGCGGGGAGCAGTACTTC. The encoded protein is CASSLELSGEQYF.

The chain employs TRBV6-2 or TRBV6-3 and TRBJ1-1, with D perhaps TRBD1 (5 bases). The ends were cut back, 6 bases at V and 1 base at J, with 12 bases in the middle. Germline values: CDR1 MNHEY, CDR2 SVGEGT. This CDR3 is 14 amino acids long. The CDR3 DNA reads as TGTGCCAGCAGCAAACGACAGAGGAACACTGAAGCTTTCTTT. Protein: CASSKRQRNTEAFF.

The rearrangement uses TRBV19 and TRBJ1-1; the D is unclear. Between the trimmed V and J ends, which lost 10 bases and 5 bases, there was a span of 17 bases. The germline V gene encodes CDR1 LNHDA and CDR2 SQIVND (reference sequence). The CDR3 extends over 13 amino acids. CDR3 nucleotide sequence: TGTGCCATTTCGCTTAGGCGGGGAACTGAAGCTTTCTTT. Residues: CAISLRRGTEAFF. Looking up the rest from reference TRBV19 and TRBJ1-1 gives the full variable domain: DGGITQSPKYLFRKEGQNVTLSCEQNLNHDAMYWYRQDPGQGLRLIYYSQIVNDFQKGDIAEGYSVSREKKESFPLTVTSAQKNPTAFYLCAISLRRGTEAFFGQGTRLTVV.

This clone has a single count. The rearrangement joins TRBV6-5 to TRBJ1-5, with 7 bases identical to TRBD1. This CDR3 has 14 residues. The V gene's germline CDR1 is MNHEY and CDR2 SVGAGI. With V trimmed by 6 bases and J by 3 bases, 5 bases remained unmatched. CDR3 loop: CASSPGQANQPQHF. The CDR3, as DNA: TGTGCCAGCAGCCCCGGACAGGCCAATCAGCCCCAGCATTTT.

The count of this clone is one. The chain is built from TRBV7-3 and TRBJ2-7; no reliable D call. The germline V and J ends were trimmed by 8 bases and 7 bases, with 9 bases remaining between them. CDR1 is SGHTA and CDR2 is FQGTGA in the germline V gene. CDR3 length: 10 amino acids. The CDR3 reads CASGHLEQYF. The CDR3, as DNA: TGTGCCAGCGGGCACCTGGAGCAGTACTTC.

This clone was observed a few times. The CDR3 region has the DNA TGCGCCAGCAGCCAAGAGGACAGGGGATTATCACCCCTCCACTTT. Translation: CASSQEDRGLSPLHF. J is TRBJ1-6 and V is TRBV4-3; 9 bases align to TRBD1. V lost 0 bases, J lost 10 bases, and 4 bases stayed unmatched. The CDR3 is 15 residues long. Germline V gene lookup returns CDR1 LGHNA and CDR2 YSLEER.

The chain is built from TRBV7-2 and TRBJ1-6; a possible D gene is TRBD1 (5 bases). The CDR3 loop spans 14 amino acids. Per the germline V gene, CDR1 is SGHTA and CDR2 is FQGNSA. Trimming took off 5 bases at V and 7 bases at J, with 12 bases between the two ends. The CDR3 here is CASSLGRGNSPLHF. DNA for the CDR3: TGTGCCAGCAGCCTCGGACGGGGGAATTCACCCCTCCACTTT.

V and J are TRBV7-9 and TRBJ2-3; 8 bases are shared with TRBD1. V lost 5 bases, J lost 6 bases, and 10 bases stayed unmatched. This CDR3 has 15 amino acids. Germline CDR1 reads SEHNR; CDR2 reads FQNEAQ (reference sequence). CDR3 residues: CASSRRDRWGDTQYF. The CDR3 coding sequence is TGTGCCAGCAGCCGGCGGGACAGGTGGGGGGATACGCAGTATTTT.

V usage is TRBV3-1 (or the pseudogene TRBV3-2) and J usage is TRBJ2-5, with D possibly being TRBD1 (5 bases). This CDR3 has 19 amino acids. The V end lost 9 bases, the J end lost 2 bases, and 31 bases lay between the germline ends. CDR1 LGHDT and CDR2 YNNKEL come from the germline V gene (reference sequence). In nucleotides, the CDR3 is TGTGCCAGTTATAGAGAGACGGCTGAAGAGTACAGGCGACAAGAGACCCAGTACTTC. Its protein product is CASYRETAEEYRRQETQYF.

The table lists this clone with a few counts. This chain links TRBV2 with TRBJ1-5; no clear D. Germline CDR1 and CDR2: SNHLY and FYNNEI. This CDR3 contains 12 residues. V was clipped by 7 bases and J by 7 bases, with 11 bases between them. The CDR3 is CASKTFRQPQHF. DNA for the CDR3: TGTGCCAGCAAAACCTTCAGACAGCCCCAGCATTTT.

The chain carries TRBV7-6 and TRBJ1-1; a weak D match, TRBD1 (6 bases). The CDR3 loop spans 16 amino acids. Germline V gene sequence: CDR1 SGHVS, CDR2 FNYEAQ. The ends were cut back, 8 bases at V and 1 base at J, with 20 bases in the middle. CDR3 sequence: CASHPTSGVENTEAFF. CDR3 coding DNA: TGTGCCAGCCACCCAACTTCAGGGGTCGAGAACACTGAAGCTTTCTTT.

This chain's CDR3 is CASSQVTGAGELFF. For the CDR3, the DNA is TGCGCCAGCAGCCAAGTTACCGGGGCCGGGGAGCTGTTTTTT. The V and J genes are TRBV4-3 and TRBJ2-2, with D possibly TRBD2 on 5 matching bases. Germline CDR1 LGHNA, CDR2 YSLEER. The CDR3 totals 14 residues. V was shortened by 1 base and J by 6 bases, with 9 bases between the two germline ends.

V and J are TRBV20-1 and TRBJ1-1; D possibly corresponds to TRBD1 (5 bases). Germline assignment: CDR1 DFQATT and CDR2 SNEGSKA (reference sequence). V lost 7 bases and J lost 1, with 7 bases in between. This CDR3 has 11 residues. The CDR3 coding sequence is TGCAGTGAACAGGAGAACACTGAAGCTTTCTTT. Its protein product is CSEQENTEAFF.

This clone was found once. In DNA, the CDR3 is TGTGCCATCAGTGTGGAGGAGGGAAGCGGCTACACCTTC. Its translation is CAISVEEGSGYTF. The chain recombines TRBV10-3 with TRBJ1-2; unclear D gene. Germline V gene data show CDR1 as ENHRY and CDR2 as SYGVKD. The CDR3 has 13 residues. Deletions cut 4 bases from V and 8 bases from J, with 14 bases between.

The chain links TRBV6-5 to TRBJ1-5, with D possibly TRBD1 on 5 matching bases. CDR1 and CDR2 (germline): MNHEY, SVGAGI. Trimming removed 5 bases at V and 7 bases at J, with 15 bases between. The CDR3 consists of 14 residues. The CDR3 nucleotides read TGTGCCAGCAGTCCCGATGGGGGAGGACAGCCCCAGCATTTT. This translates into CASSPDGGGQPQHF.

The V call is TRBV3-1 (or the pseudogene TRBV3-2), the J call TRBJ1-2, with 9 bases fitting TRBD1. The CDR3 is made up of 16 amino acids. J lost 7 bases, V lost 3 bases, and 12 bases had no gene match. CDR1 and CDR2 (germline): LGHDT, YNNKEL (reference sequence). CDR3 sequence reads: CASSQRDPGQGGGYTF. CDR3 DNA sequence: TGTGCCAGCAGCCAGCGGGATCCGGGACAGGGCGGTGGCTACACCTTC.

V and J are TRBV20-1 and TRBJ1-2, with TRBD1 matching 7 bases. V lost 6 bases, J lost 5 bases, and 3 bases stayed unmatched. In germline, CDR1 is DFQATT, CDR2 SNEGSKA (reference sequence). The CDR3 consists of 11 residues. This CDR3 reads CSARRGYGYTF. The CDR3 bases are TGCAGTGCCCGCAGGGGGTATGGCTACACCTTC.